This passage covers 29 T cell receptor beta chains from one sample sequenced in a study of blood T cell repertoires in COVID-19. Assay: immunoSEQ multiplex PCR; the TCRdb copy retains only in-frame clones and omits some. The table lists approximately 330,000 clones, 87% of them singletons. The sequenced material came from peripheral blood. The receptors here all came from a man aged 30 to 45 with COVID-19, enrolled during active disease.

This clone showed up just a few times. The rearrangement joins TRBV11-2 to TRBJ1-3; D unclear. Germline V gene data show CDR1 as SGHAT and CDR2 as FQNNGV. Between the trimmed V and J ends, which lost 6 bases and 1 base, there was a span of 10 bases. This CDR3 comprises 14 residues. The CDR3 bases are TGTGCCAGCAGTGGAGATCAGTCTGGAAACACCATATATTTT. Encoded protein: CASSGDQSGNTIYF.

This chain connects TRBV7-3 to TRBJ2-5; 9 positions match TRBD2. The V segment lost 2 bases and the J segment 3 bases; nucleotides outside the gene matches: 7. Germline CDR1 SGHTA, CDR2 FQGTGA. The CDR3 is 16 residues long. The DNA for the CDR3 is TGTGCCAGCAGCTTATTGCGGGGGGGCCGAGAAGAGACCCAGTACTTC. Amino acids: CASSLLRGGREETQYF.

The chain uses TRBV2 and TRBJ2-3, with 7 bases fitting TRBD2. V trimming: 2 bases; J trimming: 2 bases; junction bases outside the gene matches: 7. There are 16 residues in the CDR3. Germline V gene data show CDR1 as SNHLY and CDR2 as FYNNEI. DNA for the CDR3: TGTGCCAGCAGTGAACCCCTGAGCGGGACCACAGATACGCAGTATTTT. It yields the protein CASSEPLSGTTDTQYF.

On this clone: A junction boundary mismatches the germline segment, possibly from a read error. The rearrangement uses TRBV18 and TRBJ2-7; no clear D. The CDR3 loop spans 12 amino acids. The germline CDR1 and CDR2 sequences are KGHSH and LQKENI. In nucleotides, the CDR3 is TGTGCCAGCTCACCAGGGTCCGAAATGGGCAACTTC. This gives the protein CASSPGSEMGNF.

The rearrangement links TRBV7-9 to TRBJ2-3, with D possibly being TRBD2 (5 bases). The CDR3 has 15 residues. V was pared by 1 base and J by 0 bases, with 8 bases between. The V gene's germline CDR1 is SEHNR and CDR2 FQNEAQ (reference sequence). The CDR3 reads CASSLVSGSTDTQYF. The CDR3 DNA reads TGTGCCAGCAGCTTAGTGTCGGGGAGCACAGATACGCAGTATTTT.

The V call is TRBV5-1, the J call TRBJ1-6; 8 nucleotides match TRBD1. Germline CDR1 reads SGHRS; CDR2 reads YFSETQ. The CDR3 totals 14 residues. Trimming at V came to 4 bases and at J to 10 bases, leaving 7 bases not matched to a gene. The DNA of the CDR3 is TGCGCCAGCAGCGAAGGACAGGGCGGGTCACCCCTCCACTTT. It yields the protein CASSEGQGGSPLHF.

The CDR3 loop is CAICGGPAWEQFF. In DNA form, the CDR3 reads TGTGCCATCTGCGGGGGGCCCGCGTGGGAGCAGTTCTTC. The V gene is TRBV10-3, the J gene TRBJ2-1; 8 bases agree with TRBD2. Germline V gives CDR1 ENHRY, CDR2 SYGVKD. The V segment lost 8 bases and the J segment 10 bases; nucleotides outside the gene matches: 10. This CDR3 is 13 amino acids long.

The table lists this clone with a count of one. The V gene is TRBV9, the J gene TRBJ1-2; D is undetermined. V was cut by 0 bases and J by 7 bases, with 13 bases left in between. The CDR3 totals 14 residues. CDR1 and CDR2 (germline): SGDLS, YYNGEE. CDR3 nucleotide sequence: TGTGCCAGCAGCGTAGAACTGGGTTCGGGTGGCTACACCTTC. Its translation: CASSVELGSGGYTF.

The chain has TRBV7-2 and TRBJ2-7; TRBD2 matches 9 bases. The CDR3 extends over 14 amino acids. Germline-derived CDR1 and CDR2 are SGHTA and FQGNSA. Germline trimming cut 3 bases from V and 7 bases from J; bases unmatched to any gene: 7. The CDR3 region is CASSFVAGVREQYF. CDR3 in DNA: TGTGCCAGCAGCTTTGTAGCGGGAGTTCGGGAGCAGTACTTC.

The chain is built from TRBV5-1 and TRBJ2-7; D is possibly TRBD1 (5 bases). Trimming cost V 2 bases and J 0 bases, with 12 bases left between them. Germline loops: CDR1 SGHRS, CDR2 YFSETQ. This CDR3 region has 15 residues. The CDR3 loop reads CASSFPDRNSYEQYF. CDR3 DNA sequence: TGCGCCAGCAGCTTTCCCGACAGAAACTCCTACGAGCAGTACTTC.

The chain links TRBV7-8 to TRBJ1-6; no clear D. In germline, CDR1 is SGHVS, CDR2 FQNEAQ. The CDR3 contains 19 residues. The V end was cut by 0 bases, the J end by 0 bases, with 15 bases between. CDR3 sequence reads: CASSLADTLWSSYNSPLHF. The CDR3 coding sequence is TGTGCCAGCAGCTTAGCGGATACGTTATGGAGCTCCTATAATTCACCCCTCCACTTT.

V is TRBV4-1 and J is TRBJ1-1, with TRBD1 matching over 8 bases. V trimming: 9 bases; J trimming: 4 bases; junction bases outside the gene matches: 4. This CDR3 region has 12 residues. The germline V gene has CDR1 MGHRA and CDR2 YSYEKL. The CDR3, as DNA: TGCGCCAGTGACAGGGGCTTCACTGAAGCTTTCTTT. This codes for CASDRGFTEAFF.

The rearrangement links TRBV19 to TRBJ1-1, with D unresolved. The CDR3 spans 14 residues. Trimming removed 9 bases from V and 0 bases from J, with 14 bases in between. Germline loops: CDR1 LNHDA, CDR2 SQIVND (reference sequence). CDR3 region: CASVNSGMNTEAFF. The CDR3, as DNA: TGTGCCAGCGTGAACAGCGGAATGAACACTGAAGCTTTCTTT.

Only a few counts were recorded for this clone. V is TRBV2 and J is TRBJ2-7; D call uncertain. The CDR3 is 13 amino acids. V dropped 5 bases and J dropped 2 bases, with 10 bases sitting between them. CDR1 is SNHLY, CDR2 FYNNEI, per germline. This CDR3 reads CASSPPDTYEQYF. CDR3 nucleotides: TGTGCCAGCAGTCCCCCCGACACCTACGAGCAGTACTTC.

This chain links TRBV7-7 with TRBJ2-5; possible D gene TRBD2, 5 bases. This CDR3 is 15 amino acids long. Germline V gene lookup returns CDR1 SSHAT and CDR2 FNYEAQ (reference sequence). Trimming took off 5 bases at V and 5 bases at J, with 18 bases between the two ends. CDR3 loop: CASSQDRNPGETQYF. The CDR3 DNA reads as TGTGCCAGCAGCCAGGACCGAAACCCGGGGGAGACCCAGTACTTC. Looking up the rest from reference TRBV7-7 and TRBJ2-5 gives the full variable domain: GAGVSQSPRYKVTKRGQDVTLRCDPISSHATLYWYQQALGQGPEFLTYFNYEAQPDKSGLPSDRFSAERPEGSISTLTIQRTEQRDSAMYRCASSQDRNPGETQYFGPGTRLLVL.

This clone was found a few times. The chain combines TRBV7-6 with TRBJ1-6; 7 bases are a match to TRBD1. Germline CDR1 SGHVS, CDR2 FNYEAQ. V lost 1 base to trimming and J lost 9 bases; unmatched junction nucleotides: 12. This CDR3 spans 17 amino acids. The CDR3 DNA is TGTGCCAGCAGCTTAGGACGGACGAGGGACAGAGTTTCACCCCTCCACTTT. This translates into CASSLGRTRDRVSPLHF.

The rearrangement uses TRBV6-5 and TRBJ2-3, with D possibly matching TRBD1 (5 bases). Trimming cost V 4 bases and J 0 bases, with 8 bases left between them. The CDR3 totals 14 residues. Germline V gives CDR1 MNHEY, CDR2 SVGAGI. The CDR3 nucleotides are TGTGCCAGCAGTTTACGACAGAGCACAGATACGCAGTATTTT. Its translation is CASSLRQSTDTQYF.

The rearrangement joins TRBV9 to TRBJ1-1; unclear D gene. The CDR3 spans 13 residues. CDR1 is SGDLS and CDR2 is YYNGEE in the germline V gene. Trimming stripped 3 bases from V and 1 base from J, with 7 bases between. The CDR3 sequence: CASSAAGNTEAFF. CDR3 bases: TGTGCCAGCAGCGCCGCGGGGAACACTGAAGCTTTCTTT.

The chain is built from TRBV4-1 and TRBJ2-6, with D hard to call. The CDR3 sequence is 14 residues long. Trimming took off 4 bases at V and 3 bases at J, with 7 bases between the two ends. Per germline, CDR1 MGHRA and CDR2 YSYEKL. The CDR3 DNA follows: TGCGCCAGCAGCCTCGTTGTTGGGGCCAACGTCCTGACTTTC. This translates into CASSLVVGANVLTF.

This clone occurred once. The V and J genes are TRBV7-2 and TRBJ1-1; D may be TRBD1 (6 bases). V lost 2 bases to trimming and J lost 10 bases, with 14 bases between them. The CDR3 runs to 13 residues. Germline V gene data show CDR1 as SGHTA and CDR2 as FQGNSA. This CDR3 is CASSLTAGEGAFF. CDR3 coding DNA: TGTGCCAGCAGCTTAACGGCAGGGGAGGGAGCTTTCTTT.

A single count supports this clone. V and J are TRBV18 and TRBJ2-7; possible D gene TRBD1, 5 bases. CDR1 is KGHSH and CDR2 is LQKENI in the germline V gene. Trimming took 1 base from V and 6 from J, leaving 22 bases between them. This CDR3 is built from 17 residues. CDR3 amino acids: CASSPLAAQGRVSEQYF. CDR3 nucleotide sequence: TGTGCCAGCTCACCACTCGCCGCCCAGGGAAGGGTGAGCGAGCAGTACTTC. The full variable domain, rest sourced from reference TRBV18 and TRBJ2-7, is NAGVMQNPRHLVRRRGQEARLRCSPMKGHSHVYWYRQLPEEGLKFMVYLQKENIIDESGMPKERFSAEFPKEGPSILRIQQVVRGDSAAYFCASSPLAAQGRVSEQYFGPGTRLTVT.

V gene TRBV4-1 combines with J gene TRBJ2-2, with D maybe TRBD1 (6 bases). Germline V CDR1 and CDR2: MGHRA, YSYEKL. Deletions cut 2 bases from V and 2 bases from J, with 12 bases between. The CDR3 covers 16 residues. The CDR3 loop reads CASSQKDRFNTGELFF. In DNA form, the CDR3 reads TGCGCCAGCAGCCAAAAGGACAGATTTAACACCGGGGAGCTGTTTTTT.

V gene TRBV7-3 combines with J gene TRBJ2-1, with TRBD2 identical over 9 bases. The CDR3 length is 15 residues. J lost 7 bases, V lost 2 bases, and 6 bases had no gene match. Germline loops: CDR1 SGHTA, CDR2 FQGTGA. The CDR3 loop is CASSLWLAGKNEQFF. CDR3 DNA: TGTGCCAGCAGCTTATGGCTAGCGGGGAAGAATGAGCAGTTCTTC.

The chain employs TRBV3-1 (or the pseudogene TRBV3-2) and TRBJ1-1, with D possibly TRBD1 on 6 matching bases. The CDR3 length is 15 residues. V dropped 2 bases and J dropped 1 base, with 11 bases sitting between them. Per the germline V gene, CDR1 is LGHDT and CDR2 is YNNKEL (reference sequence). The CDR3 DNA sequence: TGTGCCAGCAGCCAATATGGACAGCCGAACACTGAAGCTTTCTTT. Its protein product is CASSQYGQPNTEAFF.

J is TRBJ2-7 and V is TRBV28; D perhaps matches TRBD1 (6 bases). CDR1 is MDHEN, CDR2 SYDVKM, per germline. CDR3 length equals 17 residues. V lost 1 base, J lost 4 bases, and 20 bases lay in between. The CDR3 sequence: CASSLYFIWAGAYEQYF. CDR3 bases: TGTGCCAGCAGTTTATACTTCATTTGGGCAGGGGCGTACGAGCAGTACTTC.

The chain joins TRBV6-2 or TRBV6-3 to TRBJ2-4; D is unresolved. The CDR3 loop spans 11 amino acids. Trimming removed 2 bases from V and 13 bases from J, with 9 bases in between. CDR1 is MNHEY, CDR2 SVGEGT, per germline. The DNA of the CDR3 is TGTGCCAGCAGTTACGGTGGCAAACAGTACTTC. This sequence encodes CASSYGGKQYF.

This chain uses TRBV6-5 with TRBJ1-2, with TRBD1 identical over 9 bases. The CDR3 runs to 13 residues. The junction had 8 bases not matched to a gene; V was cut back by 7 bases and J by 8 bases. CDR1 is MNHEY, CDR2 SVGAGI, per germline. The CDR3: CASIPGQGGGYTF. The CDR3 nucleotides are TGTGCCAGCATCCCGGGACAGGGCGGGGGCTACACCTTC.

This clone appeared a single time. The CDR3 loop reads CASSTGTRGVDEQFF. The DNA for the CDR3 is TGTGCCAGTAGTACGGGGACTAGGGGGGTGGATGAGCAGTTCTTC. The gene calls are TRBV19 and TRBJ2-1; 8 nucleotides line up with TRBD2. This CDR3 contains 15 residues. The junction had 10 bases not matched to a gene; V was cut back by 4 bases and J by 8 bases. Germline V lookup: CDR1 LNHDA, CDR2 SQIVND (reference sequence).

This clone was counted a few times. In nucleotides, the CDR3 is TGTGCCAGCAGCCACAGGGGCACTATCTATGGCTACACCTTC. This translates into CASSHRGTIYGYTF. The chain has TRBV6-6 and TRBJ1-2; 7 bases line up with TRBD1. This CDR3 has 14 amino acids. Germline assignment: CDR1 MNHNY and CDR2 SVGAGI (reference sequence). Losses at the gene ends were 6 bases for V and 4 bases for J; bases not matched to a gene: 8.